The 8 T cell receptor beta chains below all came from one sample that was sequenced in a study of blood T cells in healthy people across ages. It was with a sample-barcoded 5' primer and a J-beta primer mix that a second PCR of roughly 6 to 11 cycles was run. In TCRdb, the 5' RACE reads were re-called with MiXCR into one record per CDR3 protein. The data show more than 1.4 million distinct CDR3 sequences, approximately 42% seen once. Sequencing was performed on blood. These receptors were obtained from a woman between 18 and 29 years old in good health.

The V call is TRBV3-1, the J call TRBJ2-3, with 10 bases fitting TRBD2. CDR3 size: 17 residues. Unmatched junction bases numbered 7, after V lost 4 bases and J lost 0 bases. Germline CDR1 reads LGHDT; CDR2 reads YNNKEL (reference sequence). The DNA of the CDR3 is TGTGCCAGCAGCCGCGGACTAGCGGAAACTAGCACAGATACGCAGTATTTT. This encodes CASSRGLAETSTDTQYF.

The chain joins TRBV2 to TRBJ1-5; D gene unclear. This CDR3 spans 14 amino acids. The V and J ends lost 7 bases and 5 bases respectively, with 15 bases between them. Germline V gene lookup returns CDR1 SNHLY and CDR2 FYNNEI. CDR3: CASTSTYSDQPQHF. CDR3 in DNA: TGTGCCAGCACTTCGACTTATTCGGATCAGCCCCAGCATTTT.

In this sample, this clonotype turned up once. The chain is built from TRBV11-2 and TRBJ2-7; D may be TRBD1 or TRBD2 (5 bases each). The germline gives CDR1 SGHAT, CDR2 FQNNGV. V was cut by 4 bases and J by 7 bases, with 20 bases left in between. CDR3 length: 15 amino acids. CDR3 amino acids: CASSSSDSGDNEQYF. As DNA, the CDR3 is TGTGCCAGCAGCTCCTCCGACAGCGGAGACAATGAGCAGTACTTC.

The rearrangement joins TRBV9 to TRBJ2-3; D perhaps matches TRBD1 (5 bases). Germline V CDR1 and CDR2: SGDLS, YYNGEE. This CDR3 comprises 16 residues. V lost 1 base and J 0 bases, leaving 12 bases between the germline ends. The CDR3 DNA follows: TGTGCCAGCAGCGTAACAGGCTACTCTAGCACAGATACGCAGTATTTT. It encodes CASSVTGYSSTDTQYF. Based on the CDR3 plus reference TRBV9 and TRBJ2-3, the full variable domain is DSGVTQTPKHLITATGQRVTLRCSPRSGDLSVYWYQQSLDQGLQFLIQYYNGEERAKGNILERFSAQQFPDLHSELNLSSLELGDSALYFCASSVTGYSSTDTQYFGPGTRLTVL.

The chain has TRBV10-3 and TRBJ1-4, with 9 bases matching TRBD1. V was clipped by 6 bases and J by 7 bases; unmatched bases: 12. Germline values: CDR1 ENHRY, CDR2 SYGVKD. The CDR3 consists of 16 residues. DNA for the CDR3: TGTGCCATCAGCTCCGGGACAGGGACAGGTGGTGAAAAACTGTTTTTT. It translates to CAISSGTGTGGEKLFF.

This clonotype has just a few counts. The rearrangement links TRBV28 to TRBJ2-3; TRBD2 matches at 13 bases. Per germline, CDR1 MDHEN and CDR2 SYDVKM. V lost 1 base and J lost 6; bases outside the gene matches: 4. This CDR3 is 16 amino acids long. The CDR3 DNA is TGTGCCAGCAGTTTATTGACTAGCGGGGGGCGGGATACGCAGTATTTT. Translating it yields CASSLLTSGGRDTQYF.

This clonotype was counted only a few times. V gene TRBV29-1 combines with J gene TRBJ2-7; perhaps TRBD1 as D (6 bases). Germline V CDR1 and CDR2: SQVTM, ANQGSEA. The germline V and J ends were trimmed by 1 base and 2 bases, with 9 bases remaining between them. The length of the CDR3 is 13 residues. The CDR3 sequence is CSVEADSTYEQYF. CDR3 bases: TGCAGCGTTGAAGCGGACAGCACCTACGAGCAGTACTTC.

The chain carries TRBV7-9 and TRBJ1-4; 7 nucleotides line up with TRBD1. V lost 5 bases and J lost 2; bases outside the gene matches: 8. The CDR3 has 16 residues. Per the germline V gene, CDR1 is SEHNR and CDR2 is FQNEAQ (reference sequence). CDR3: CASSPGQAPTNEKLFF. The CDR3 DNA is TGTGCCAGCAGCCCAGGACAGGCTCCCACTAATGAAAAACTGTTTTTT.